This T cell receptor (beta chain) was captured in a study of T cell clones after liver transplantation. In the study overall: A pre-transplant mixed lymphocyte reaction with TCRbeta sequencing defined graft-donor-reactive clones followed in post-transplant blood. Standard immunosuppression, with no induction, continued until 12-24 months after transplant. Three of eight recipients were HCV-positive; others had non-autoimmune, non-viral indications. Pre-transplant mixed lymphocyte reactions yielded third-party-reactive TCRbeta sequences as comparators for graft-donor-reactive sequences.

CDR1 is MNHEY, CDR2 SMNVEV, per germline (reference sequence). The CDR3 spans 13 residues. V was cut by 9 bases and J by 3 bases, with 15 bases left in between. Sequencing used immunoSEQ multiplex PCR; TCRdb keeps in-frame clones, though not all of them. The sample has tens of thousands of clones; over 80% are singletons. The sample here was CD4+ T cells from blood, taken at the 22-month timepoint. The source of this sequence is a human patient who received a liver transplant. Some T cells may be graft donor cells. The chain employs TRBV27 and TRBJ2-7; D not certain. CDR3 bases: TGTGCCAGAACAACAGTTAGGCTCTACGAGCAGTACTTC. Translation: CARTTVRLYEQYF.